The sequence of this T cell receptor (beta chain) was determined in a study of cytomegalovirus exposure and HLA in healthy donors. Across the whole study: From HLA-typed donors, an early data release held about 92 million unique TCRs.

Vbeta (60) and Jbeta (13) primers were used in the PCR. Clones were read by immunoSEQ multiplex PCR, and TCRdb kept only the in-frame ones, dropping some. The repertoire holds fewer than 200,000 clones, with roughly 84% as singletons. The V and J ends lost 8 bases and 2 bases respectively, with 12 bases between them. There are 13 residues in the CDR3. The V gene's germline CDR1 is MNHEY and CDR2 SVGAGI. The genes are TRBV6-5 and TRBJ2-5; D gene ambiguous. The sequence was collected from a man aged 25-40 years in good health and CMV-seropositive. The sequenced material came from PBMCs. As DNA, the CDR3 is TGTGCCAGCGTCGATCGGGTTCAAGAGACCCAGTACTTC. Translating gives CASVDRVQETQYF.